Below, 30 T cell receptor beta chains from the same sample are listed, as sequenced in a study of human T cells and chemical hapten exposure. TCRdb fed the RACE reads into MiXCR, producing one record per CDR3 protein. Among some 250,000 distinct CDR3 sequences listed, over 7.5% were seen once. Time point given: pre-sensitization, week 0. Treatment of the sample: therapeutic diphenylcyclopropenone sensitization with weekly scalp DPC. Source: whole blood, taken in connection with sensitization to the hapten diphenylcyclopropenone (DPC). The receptors derive from a man younger than 35 with alopecia areata. Some clones in this sample may be carry-over from other donors' samples.

CDR3 residues: CASSQAQVGVDYGYTF. The DNA for the CDR3 is TGTGCCAGCAGCCAAGCCCAGGTCGGGGTGGACTATGGCTACACCTTC. This chain links TRBV3-1 with TRBJ1-2; D is uncertain. The V end was cut by 1 base, the J end by 3 bases, with 15 bases between. In germline, CDR1 is LGHDT, CDR2 YNNKEL (reference sequence). The CDR3 extends over 16 amino acids.

This clonotype showed up just a few times. The chain combines TRBV7-8 with TRBJ2-1; a possible D gene is TRBD1 (6 bases). V lost 5 bases to trimming and J lost 0 bases, with 11 bases between them. The germline V gene has CDR1 SGHVS and CDR2 FQNEAQ. The CDR3 has 15 amino acids. The CDR3: CASSTGMSSYNEQFF. For the CDR3, the DNA is TGTGCCAGCAGCACAGGGATGAGCTCCTACAATGAGCAGTTCTTC.

This clonotype was detected only a few times. V is TRBV7-2 and J is TRBJ2-5; D not certain. CDR1 is SGHTA, CDR2 FQGNSA, per germline. With 1 base removed from V and 4 bases from J, the gap between germline ends came to 7 bases. This CDR3 region has 13 residues. The CDR3 region has the DNA TGTGCCAGCAGCTTAGAGGTCCGAGAGACCCAGTACTTC. It codes for CASSLEVRETQYF.

A few counts support this clonotype. The genes are TRBV7-9 and TRBJ2-5, with 7 nucleotides matching TRBD2. The CDR3 is 15 residues long. Losses at the gene ends were 5 bases for V and 3 bases for J; bases not matched to a gene: 9. Germline values: CDR1 SEHNR, CDR2 FQNEAQ (reference sequence). The CDR3, as DNA: TGTGCCAGCAGCCTGGGCGAGGGAGGGGAAGAGACCCAGTACTTC. The encoded protein is CASSLGEGGEETQYF.

V and J are TRBV7-8 and TRBJ1-4; D is undetermined. The CDR3 extends over 14 amino acids. Germline V gene lookup returns CDR1 SGHVS and CDR2 FQNEAQ. The germline V and J ends were trimmed by 3 bases and 7 bases, with 12 bases remaining between them. Here the CDR3 reads CASSFQQWGEKLFF. The CDR3 nucleotides are TGTGCCAGCAGCTTTCAGCAATGGGGTGAAAAACTGTTTTTT.

In its sample, this clonotype was seen a few times. The CDR3 is CASSLGSGGDNEQFF. The CDR3 coding sequence is TGTGCCAGCAGCTTAGGTAGCGGGGGGGACAATGAGCAGTTCTTC. The V call is TRBV7-9, the J call TRBJ2-1; 11 nucleotides agree with TRBD2. This CDR3 has 15 residues. Looked up from germline, CDR1 is SEHNR and CDR2 is FQNEAQ (reference sequence). V lost 1 base, J lost 5 bases, and 1 base stayed unmatched.

The chain has TRBV6-2 or TRBV6-3 and TRBJ1-1; TRBD1 aligns across 7 bases. The germline V gene encodes CDR1 MNHEY and CDR2 SVGEGT. CDR3 size: 17 residues. J was trimmed by 0 bases and V by 5 bases; bases with no gene match: 12. The CDR3 nucleotides read TGTGCCAGCAGTCTGGACAGGTCCTGGGGGATGAACACTGAAGCTTTCTTT. Protein product: CASSLDRSWGMNTEAFF.

J is TRBJ2-1 and V is TRBV6-2 or TRBV6-3, with 8 nucleotides matching TRBD2. CDR3 size: 14 residues. CDR1 and CDR2 from the germline V gene are MNHEY and SVGEGT. V was pared by 5 bases and J by 6 bases, with 6 bases of the junction left unmatched. This CDR3 is CASSPPGGGNEQFF. DNA of the CDR3: TGTGCCAGCAGTCCCCCGGGGGGGGGCAATGAGCAGTTCTTC.

This clonotype was found a few times. The chain joins TRBV7-2 to TRBJ2-3; 9 nucleotides align to TRBD2. This CDR3 has 18 residues. Germline values: CDR1 SGHTA, CDR2 FQGNSA. Trimming cost V 3 bases and J 0 bases; bases outside gene matches: 10. CDR3 in amino acids: CASSFPFSGGSSTDTQYF. CDR3 DNA sequence: TGTGCCAGCAGCTTCCCCTTTAGCGGGGGCTCTAGCACAGATACGCAGTATTTT.

Ten or more counts support this clonotype. V is TRBV4-2 and J is TRBJ1-2; 10 bases align to TRBD1. V trimming: 5 bases; J trimming: 1 base; junction bases outside the gene matches: 10. Germline-derived CDR1 and CDR2 are LGHNA and YNFKEQ. This CDR3 has 17 amino acids. In DNA form, the CDR3 reads TGTGCCAGCAGCGCCGAGACAGGGGGCCGTGATAACTATGGCTACACCTTC. Translation gives CASSAETGGRDNYGYTF.

V and J are TRBV4-1 and TRBJ1-4; D not resolved. V gave up 4 bases and J gave up 2 bases, with 8 bases separating them. Germline values: CDR1 MGHRA, CDR2 YSYEKL. This CDR3 is 14 amino acids long. The CDR3 nucleotides are TGCGCCAGCAGCCGGGGTGTTACTAATGAAAAACTGTTTTTT. Protein product: CASSRGVTNEKLFF.

This clonotype was found many times. The V gene is TRBV6-2 or TRBV6-3, the J gene TRBJ1-6, with 12 positions matching TRBD1. Trimming removed 4 bases from V and 10 bases from J; junction bases left unmatched: 8. Germline V gene sequence: CDR1 MNHEY, CDR2 SVGEGT. The CDR3 has 16 residues. CDR3 amino acids: CASSSEPGQGASPLHF. In DNA form, the CDR3 reads TGTGCCAGCAGTTCCGAACCGGGACAGGGGGCATCACCCCTCCACTTT.

This clonotype was seen a few times. V and J are TRBV6-5 and TRBJ1-4; D gene ambiguous. Trimming pared 3 bases from V and 8 bases from J, leaving 13 bases between. Germline-derived CDR1 and CDR2 are MNHEY and SVGAGI. This CDR3 is 14 amino acids long. CDR3 loop: CASSYWGGREKLFF. The CDR3 DNA reads TGTGCCAGCAGTTATTGGGGAGGGAGGGAAAAACTGTTTTTT.

The V and J genes are TRBV28 and TRBJ1-5; unclear D gene. This CDR3 comprises 15 residues. Per germline, CDR1 MDHEN and CDR2 SYDVKM. Deletions cut 5 bases from V and 1 base from J, with 12 bases between. DNA of the CDR3: TGTGCCAGCAGTCGGACGGGAAGGAGCAATCAGCCCCAGCATTTT. Translation gives CASSRTGRSNQPQHF.

This clonotype is medium-sized in the sample. The genes are TRBV7-9 and TRBJ2-7; tentatively, D is TRBD1 (6 bases). From germline, CDR1 is SEHNR and CDR2 FQNEAQ (reference sequence). V lost 5 bases and J lost 7, with 18 bases in between. The CDR3 totals 14 residues. CDR3 protein: CASSPGAGALEQYF. CDR3 sequence (DNA): TGTGCCAGCAGCCCAGGGGCCGGGGCCCTGGAGCAGTACTTC.

This clonotype was seen only a few times. The genes are TRBV5-1 and TRBJ2-5; D may correspond to TRBD1 or TRBD2 (5 bases each). The V and J ends lost 0 bases and 1 base respectively, with 16 bases between them. This CDR3 has 17 amino acids. Germline V gene lookup returns CDR1 SGHRS and CDR2 YFSETQ. CDR3 in DNA: TGCGCCAGCAGCTTGGGAGCTACGGGGCCCCGCCAAGAGACCCAGTACTTC. Its protein is CASSLGATGPRQETQYF.

This clonotype was counted only a few times. The chain links TRBV29-1 to TRBJ1-1; D unclear. Germline loops: CDR1 SQVTM, CDR2 ANQGSEA. Trimming took off 6 bases at V and 5 bases at J, with 13 bases between the two ends. The CDR3 contains 12 residues. The CDR3 sequence: CSVVLGGTEAFF. The CDR3 nucleotides read TGCAGCGTAGTGCTGGGAGGAACTGAAGCTTTCTTT. Variable domain in full (rest from reference TRBV29-1 and TRBJ1-1): SAVISQKPSRDICQRGTSLTIQCQVDSQVTMMFWYRQQPGQSLTLIATANQGSEATYESGFVIDKFPISRPNLTFSTLTVSNMSPEDSSIYLCSVVLGGTEAFFGQGTRLTVV.

This clonotype was found a few times. The chain uses TRBV5-1 and TRBJ2-3; weak D call: TRBD2 (5 bases). The germline gives CDR1 SGHRS, CDR2 YFSETQ. V lost 5 bases to trimming and J lost 4 bases, with 17 bases between them. The CDR3 totals 15 residues. This CDR3 is CASRPSRGYPDTQYF. CDR3 DNA sequence: TGCGCCAGCAGACCTAGCAGAGGGTACCCAGATACGCAGTATTTT.

This clonotype has more than one count but fewer than ten. The chain carries TRBV10-3 and TRBJ2-7; possible D gene TRBD1, 6 bases. The CDR3 runs to 14 residues. CDR1 ENHRY and CDR2 SYGVKD come from the germline V gene. Trimming took off 4 bases at V and 2 bases at J, with 12 bases between the two ends. CDR3 amino acids: CAISGGTSTYEQYF. As DNA, the CDR3 is TGTGCCATCAGTGGGGGGACAAGTACCTACGAGCAGTACTTC.

This CDR3 is CASSPQRGDEGGEQFF. The CDR3 DNA is TGCGCCAGCAGCCCCCAGCGGGGGGACGAAGGGGGTGAGCAGTTCTTC. The rearrangement links TRBV4-3 to TRBJ2-1; 9 bases map to TRBD2. Trimming at V came to 4 bases and at J to 9 bases, leaving 13 bases not matched to a gene. Germline CDR1 and CDR2: LGHNA and YSLEER. The CDR3 is 16 residues long.

The table lists this clonotype with many counts. This rearrangement joins TRBV5-1 to TRBJ2-1; D is undetermined. Germline CDR1 reads SGHRS; CDR2 reads YFSETQ. The CDR3 loop spans 16 amino acids. V lost 5 bases and J 8 bases, leaving 23 bases between the germline ends. As DNA, the CDR3 is TGCGCCAGCAGAGAGAAAAGGCCAGGCGCTCCGGATGAGCAGTTCTTC. Encoded protein: CASREKRPGAPDEQFF. The whole variable domain, filled in from reference TRBV5-1 and TRBJ2-1, reads KAGVTQTPRYLIKTRGQQVTLSCSPISGHRSVSWYQQTPGQGLQFLFEYFSETQRNKGNFPGRFSGRQFSNSRSEMNVSTLELGDSALYLCASREKRPGAPDEQFFGPGTRLTVL.

This chain joins TRBV5-6 and TRBJ2-3; the match to TRBD1 covers 7 bases. With 3 bases clipped from V and 6 bases from J, the junction kept 4 bases outside the gene matches. The CDR3 spans 13 residues. Germline loops: CDR1 SGHDT, CDR2 YYEEEE. This CDR3 reads CASSYRGRDTQYF. As DNA, the CDR3 is TGTGCCAGCAGCTACAGGGGCAGGGATACGCAGTATTTT.

This clonotype was detected a few times. The chain links TRBV6-1 to TRBJ1-4, with D unclear. The CDR3 extends over 14 amino acids. Germline values: CDR1 MNHNS, CDR2 SASEGT. The V and J ends lost 4 bases and 7 bases respectively, with 13 bases between them. The CDR3 sequence is CASSALRWSEKLFF. The CDR3 DNA reads as TGTGCCAGCAGTGCTCTCAGGTGGAGTGAAAAACTGTTTTTT.

In its sample, this clonotype was seen many times. The chain is built from TRBV2 and TRBJ1-1; D may be TRBD1 (5 bases). Trimming cost V 2 bases and J 4 bases, with 14 bases left between them. CDR1 is SNHLY, CDR2 FYNNEI, per germline. This CDR3 region has 15 residues. The CDR3 sequence is CASSESGGWGTEAFF. CDR3 sequence (DNA): TGTGCCAGCAGTGAATCCGGGGGGTGGGGCACTGAAGCTTTCTTT.

This clonotype was detected only a few times. The V call is TRBV14, the J call TRBJ1-1, with a tentative D call TRBD1 (6 bases). The germline gives CDR1 SGHDN, CDR2 FVKESK. This CDR3 has 12 residues. Trimming pared 1 base from V and 8 bases from J, leaving 8 bases between. CDR3 region: CASSQGDREAFF. CDR3 nucleotide sequence: TGTGCCAGCAGCCAAGGCGACAGGGAAGCTTTCTTT.

Many counts were recorded for this clonotype. The chain uses TRBV7-7 and TRBJ1-3; a possible D gene is TRBD1 (6 bases). V was clipped by 6 bases and J by 4 bases, with 13 bases between them. Per germline, CDR1 SSHAT and CDR2 FNYEAQ (reference sequence). The CDR3 has 14 amino acids. This CDR3 is CASSPDRTGNTIYF. The CDR3 DNA sequence: TGTGCCAGCAGTCCCGACAGGACCGGAAACACCATATATTTT.

This clonotype was observed many times. This chain connects TRBV7-9 to TRBJ2-1; 7 bases agree with TRBD2. CDR1 and CDR2 from the germline V gene are SEHNR and FQNEAQ (reference sequence). The V and J ends lost 2 bases and 8 bases, in that order; junction bases with no gene match: 12. The CDR3 consists of 16 residues. CDR3 in amino acids: CASSLWLGAGLDEQFF. The CDR3 region has the DNA TGTGCCAGCAGCTTATGGCTAGGAGCGGGGTTAGATGAGCAGTTCTTC.

This chain uses TRBV12-3 or TRBV12-4 with TRBJ2-3; no clear D gene. The CDR3 spans 14 residues. Trimming cost V 2 bases and J 0 bases, with 6 bases left between them. CDR3 protein: CASSLLASTDTQYF. Here the CDR3 DNA reads TGTGCCAGCAGTTTACTCGCTAGCACAGATACGCAGTATTTT.

This clonotype was seen more than once but under ten times. V usage is TRBV2 and J usage is TRBJ1-1; 11 bases are a match to TRBD1. The CDR3 runs to 16 residues. Germline CDR1 reads SNHLY; CDR2 reads FYNNEI. J was trimmed by 3 bases and V by 5 bases; bases with no gene match: 8. CDR3 sequence reads: CASSRTGGFGYTEAFF. CDR3 DNA: TGTGCCAGCAGTCGGACAGGGGGCTTTGGGTACACTGAAGCTTTCTTT.

Here the CDR3 DNA reads TGCGCCAGCAGCCAAGAGGGACATAGGGATTCTTCACCCCTCCACTTT. Protein product: CASSQEGHRDSSPLHF. This chain joins TRBV4-1 and TRBJ1-6; perhaps TRBD1 as D (6 bases). The CDR3 extends over 16 amino acids. Trimming removed 0 bases from V and 9 bases from J, with 15 bases in between. Germline values: CDR1 MGHRA, CDR2 YSYEKL.